The present entry profiles one TCR beta chain with its context. Its specificity is unknown. Other DNA sequences from this sample encode an identical CDR3 as well. CDR3 length: 12 residues. The V gene lost 3 bases and the J gene lost 4 bases, with 4 bases spanning the gap. Germline values: CDR1 LGHDT, CDR2 YNNKEL (reference sequence). The entry originates in a study of T cell responses to AZD1222 COVID-19 vaccine. Study-level information: Researchers grouped second doses given at about 4 or about 12 weeks into one pool.

Method: immunoSEQ multiplex PCR; TCRdb's copy keeps in-frame clones and lacks some. The sample carries 130,000 to 150,000 clones, 90% recorded once. Study-wide results and caveats: Just a handful of AZD1222 recipients tested seropositive at baseline.

The specimen was peripheral blood, collected on day 0 of AZD1222 vaccination. The source is an adult in good health. This chain connects TRBV3-1 (or the pseudogene TRBV3-2) to TRBJ1-5; D is uncertain. For the CDR3, the DNA is TGTGCCAGCAGCCAGGGGAATCAGCCCCAGCATTTT. This gives the protein CASSQGNQPQHF.